This passage covers 21 T cell receptor beta chains from one sample sequenced in a study of T cell clonality in common variable immunodeficiency. The antigens these receptors bind are not known. General study points: Fewer deletions and N-nucleotide insertions were reportedly seen in common variable immunodeficiency TCR beta sequences.

The repertoire was sequenced with immunoSEQ multiplex PCR; TCRdb's copy has only in-frame clones and lacks some. The profile covers 30,000 to 40,000 clones, none occurring a single time. The specimen was peripheral blood mononuclear cells. These receptors came from a human donor with common variable immunodeficiency.

This clone has only a few counts. The CDR3 sequence is CASSRDSNQPQHF. The CDR3 DNA, read in part, is TGTGCCAGTAGCAGGGATAGCAATCAGCCC. The chain joins TRBV19 to TRBJ1-5; maybe TRBD1 (5 bases). Sequencing ends 3 residues short of the CDR3 end; the germline J gene provides the rest. The CDR3 sequence is 13 residues long. V was shortened by 6 bases and J by 0 bases, with 6 bases between the two germline ends. Germline V lookup: CDR1 LNHDA, CDR2 SQIVND (reference sequence).

Of note for this clone: The read halts 3 residues ahead of the CDR3 end, with the missing end drawn from the germline J gene. The chain carries TRBV11-1 and TRBJ1-2; D is ambiguous. From germline, CDR1 is SGHAT and CDR2 FQDESV (reference sequence). This CDR3 region has 13 residues. Trimming cost V 5 bases and J 5 bases, with 12 bases left between them. The sequenced CDR3 bases are TGTGCCAGCAGCCCGGACGGGGTTTATGGC. It codes for CASSPDGVYG. The whole CDR3 sequence is CASSPDGVYGYTF. Filled out from reference TRBV11-1 and TRBJ1-2, the complete variable domain reads EAEVAQSPRYKITEKSQAVAFWCDPISGHATLYWYRQILGQGPELLVQFQDESVVDDSQLPKDRFSAERLKGVDSTLKIQPAELGDSAMYLCASSPDGVYGYTFGSGTRLTVV.

This clone was found many times. Coverage ceases 3 residues before the CDR3 finishes, and the germline J gene fills in the end. This chain links TRBV5-1 with TRBJ1-1; D gene uncertain. Trimming took 0 bases from V and 4 from J, leaving 10 bases between them. The CDR3 runs 14 residues. Germline CDR1 and CDR2: SGHRS and YFSETQ. This chain's CDR3 is CASSLAASGTEAFF. CDR3 DNA, as far as it was read: TGCGCCAGCAGCTTGGCCGCCAGCGGCACTGAA.

Ten or more counts support this clone. The read stops 3 residues short of the end of the CDR3; the missing end is completed from the germline J gene. V and J are TRBV20-1 and TRBJ2-1; 11 nucleotides agree with TRBD2. This CDR3 comprises 15 residues. With 6 bases clipped from V and 9 bases from J, the junction kept 13 bases outside the gene matches. The V gene's germline CDR1 is DFQATT and CDR2 SNEGSKA (reference sequence). The CDR3 loop reads CSAGRVAGGVGEQFF. The CDR3 bases that were read are TGCAGTGCCGGGCGAGTAGCGGGAGGGGTTGGTGAG.

With regard to this clone: The read comes to an end 3 residues before the CDR3 does, leaving the germline J gene to fill in the end. J is TRBJ2-5 and V is TRBV2; TRBD2 aligns across 10 bases. CDR1 is SNHLY, CDR2 FYNNEI, per germline. The CDR3 length is 14 residues. J was trimmed by 5 bases and V by 6 bases; bases with no gene match: 6. The sequenced CDR3 bases are TGTGCCAGCAGGGAAACTAGCGGGATGGAGACC. Its protein product is CASRETSGMET. The whole CDR3 sequence is CASRETSGMETQYF.

This clone has a count of ten or more. The read ends 3 residues early relative to the CDR3; the germline J gene fills the gap. V gene TRBV11-3 combines with J gene TRBJ2-1, with D possibly matching TRBD1 (5 bases). The germline V and J ends were trimmed by 2 bases and 5 bases, with 7 bases remaining between them. The CDR3 extends over 13 amino acids. Looked up from germline, CDR1 is SGHNT and CDR2 is YENEEA. The CDR3: CASSLIRDNEQFF. The CDR3 DNA, read in part, is TGTGCCAGCAGCTTAATCAGGGACAATGAG.

With regard to this clone: The read stops 3 residues short of the end of the CDR3; the missing end is completed from the germline J gene. The chain joins TRBV7-3 to TRBJ2-7; possibly TRBD2 for D (5 bases). V lost 2 bases, J lost 0 bases, and 8 bases lay in between. The CDR3 loop spans 14 amino acids. Germline V gene lookup returns CDR1 SGHTA and CDR2 FQGTGA. The sequenced part of the CDR3 DNA is TGTGCCAGCAGCTTAGCGGGCAGCTCCTACGAG. Amino acid sequence: CASSLAGSSYE. The CDR3 reads in full as CASSLAGSSYEQYF.

A few counts support this clone. The CDR3 is cut off 3 residues early in the read; its end comes from the germline J gene. The rearrangement joins TRBV19 to TRBJ1-5; 7 nucleotides agree with TRBD1. Germline V gene lookup returns CDR1 LNHDA and CDR2 SQIVND (reference sequence). After removal of 6 bases from V and 4 bases from J, the junction contained 9 bases not matched to a gene. This CDR3 region has 15 residues. The part of the CDR3 DNA that was read is TGTGCCAGTAGAACCCTGACAGGGTTAAATCAGCCC. It specifies CASRTLTGLNQP. From start to end, the CDR3 is CASRTLTGLNQPQHF.

This clone has more than one count but fewer than ten. The read falls 3 residues short of the CDR3 end, and the missing part is taken from the germline J gene. The rearrangement joins TRBV7-9 to TRBJ1-1; D is possibly TRBD1 (5 bases). Trimming shortened V by 5 bases and J by 4 bases, and 14 bases separated the two germline ends. The CDR3 has 14 amino acids. Germline assignment: CDR1 SEHNR and CDR2 FQNEAQ (reference sequence). The CDR3 bases that were read are TGTGCCAGCAGCCCCATGGGGGGGGGCACTGAA. Its protein product is CASSPMGGGTE. The CDR3 in full is CASSPMGGGTEAFF. The variable domain in full, completed from reference TRBV7-9 and TRBJ1-1, reads DTGVSQNPRHKITKRGQNVTFRCDPISEHNRLYWYRQTLGQGPEFLTYFQNEAQLEKSRLLSDRFSAERPKGSFSTLEIQRTEQGDSAMYLCASSPMGGGTEAFFGQGTRLTVV.

In this sample, this clone turned up many times. The CDR3 end is not reached by the read, which stops 3 residues before it; the germline J gene fills it in. The chain is built from TRBV20-1 and TRBJ2-1; a possible D gene is TRBD1 (6 bases). V lost 5 bases, J lost 7 bases, and 15 bases lay in between. The CDR3 spans 13 residues. Germline lookup yields CDR1 DFQATT and CDR2 SNEGSKA (reference sequence). The covered CDR3 bases are TGCAGTGCTCCCGCGACAGGTAAAAATGAG. Its translation is CSAPATGKNE. The whole CDR3 reads CSAPATGKNEQFF.

On this clone itself: The sequenced fragment ends 3 residues before the CDR3 boundary, so the rest is inferred from the germline J gene. V is TRBV20-1 and J is TRBJ2-7; 9 nucleotides match TRBD2. Trimming removed 5 bases from V and 5 bases from J; junction bases left unmatched: 7. CDR1 is DFQATT, CDR2 SNEGSKA, per germline (reference sequence). This CDR3 region has 13 residues. The covered CDR3 bases are TGCAGTGCTCCAGGTCCTAGCGGGAACGAG. Protein product: CSAPGPSGNE. The CDR3 in its entirety is CSAPGPSGNEQYF.

This clone was counted only a few times. The read terminates 3 residues ahead of where the CDR3 ends, so the germline J gene completes it. This chain joins TRBV6-2 or TRBV6-3 and TRBJ2-1; 9 nucleotides agree with TRBD2. Germline trimming cut 4 bases from V and 5 bases from J; bases unmatched to any gene: 12. This CDR3 contains 17 residues. Germline-derived CDR1 and CDR2 are MNHEY and SVGEGT. The CDR3 region is CASSSPGLLAGHNEQFF. The CDR3 bases that were read are TGTGCCAGCAGTTCTCCTGGGTTGCTAGCGGGACACAATGAG.

As to this clone: The sequenced fragment ends 3 residues before the CDR3 boundary, so the rest is inferred from the germline J gene. The chain is built from TRBV5-1 and TRBJ2-2, with 8 bases identical to TRBD2. Germline values: CDR1 SGHRS, CDR2 YFSETQ. The CDR3 is made up of 15 amino acids. The V and J ends lost 5 bases and 4 bases, in that order; junction bases with no gene match: 7. CDR3 DNA, as far as it was read: TGCGCCAGCAGTTGGGCGGGAGGTCGCACCGGGGAG. Translated: CASSWAGGRTGE. The entire CDR3 reads CASSWAGGRTGELFF.

In this sample, this clone turned up many times. The CDR3 extends 3 residues past the end of the read, so its final part is completed from the germline J gene. The chain carries TRBV12-3 or TRBV12-4 and TRBJ2-3; 9 nucleotides align to TRBD1. This CDR3 has 16 amino acids. J was trimmed by 2 bases and V by 2 bases; bases with no gene match: 5. This chain's CDR3 is CASSLPGQGATDTQYF. The sequenced part of the CDR3 DNA is TGTGCCAGCAGTTTACCGGGACAGGGAGCCACAGATACG.

This clone is judged medium-sized (0.01 to 0.1%). Sequencing ends 3 residues short of the CDR3 end; the germline J gene provides the rest. This chain links TRBV14 with TRBJ2-1; TRBD2 is a possible D gene (6 bases). This CDR3 region has 15 residues. CDR1 and CDR2 from the germline V gene are SGHDN and FVKESK. V was clipped by 5 bases and J by 0 bases, with 11 bases between them. The CDR3: CASSGGSSSYNEQFF. Partial CDR3 DNA: TGTGCCAGCAGCGGGGGGAGCAGCTCCTACAATGAG.

Ten or more counts support this clone. Read coverage stops 3 residues before the CDR3 terminus; the germline J gene supplies the remainder. This chain links TRBV7-3 with TRBJ2-1; the D is unclear. Trimming removed 3 bases at V and 2 bases at J, with 14 bases between. Germline V CDR1 and CDR2: SGHTA, FQGTGA. This CDR3 contains 16 residues. The chain's CDR3 is CASSFAAAAAYNEQFF. CDR3 bases read: TGTGCCAGCAGCTTCGCGGCTGCCGCAGCCTACAATGAG. The full variable domain, in which reference TRBV7-3 and TRBJ2-1 provide the parts outside the CDR3, is GAGVSQTPSNKVTEKGKYVELRCDPISGHTALYWYRQSLGQGPEFLIYFQGTGAADDSGLPNDRFFAVRPEGSVSTLKIQRTERGDSAVYLCASSFAAAAAYNEQFFGPGTRLTVL.

On this clone: The missing CDR3 end, 3 residues past where the read stops, is filled in from the germline J gene. The genes are TRBV20-1 and TRBJ1-4; possibly TRBD1 for D (5 bases). The CDR3 totals 16 residues. Per germline, CDR1 DFQATT and CDR2 SNEGSKA (reference sequence). Trimming removed 3 bases from V and 8 bases from J, with 22 bases in between. The CDR3 is CSARRRVGGLREKLFF. The covered CDR3 bases are TGCAGTGCTAGGCGCAGGGTCGGAGGGCTGAGGGAAAAA.

This clone was seen at least ten times. The read ends 3 residues shy of where the CDR3 ends; the end is completed using the germline J gene. The V call is TRBV12-3 or TRBV12-4, the J call TRBJ2-1; no reliable D call. V was cut by 3 bases and J by 8 bases, with 8 bases left in between. This CDR3 is 12 amino acids long. The covered CDR3 bases are TGTGCCAGCAGTTTTGTAGTCTATGAG. This codes for CASSFVVYE. The CDR3, in full, reads CASSFVVYEQFF.

This clone was picked up many times. Sequencing ends 3 residues short of the CDR3 end; the germline J gene provides the rest. The rearrangement links TRBV6-2 or TRBV6-3 to TRBJ1-2; 9 bases line up with TRBD1. CDR1 and CDR2 from the germline V gene are MNHEY and SVGEGT. CDR3 length: 15 residues. After removal of 0 bases from V and 1 base from J, the junction contained 0 bases not matched to a gene. This CDR3 is CASSYSGQGNYGYTF. The CDR3 bases that were read are TGTGCCAGCAGTTACTCGGGACAGGGTAACTATGGC.

This clone was counted ten times or more. With the read ending 3 residues before the CDR3 end, the germline J gene is used to fill in that end. This chain joins TRBV5-5 and TRBJ2-4; D ambiguous. Between the trimmed V and J ends, which lost 4 bases and 5 bases, there was a span of 4 bases. This CDR3 is 11 amino acids long. Germline lookup yields CDR1 SGHKS and CDR2 YYEKEE (reference sequence). CDR3 DNA, as far as it was read: TGTGCCAGCAGCCTCCAAAACATT. It specifies CASSLQNI. The full CDR3 protein reads CASSLQNIQYF.

This clone was recorded many times. The DNA read from the CDR3 is TGTGCCAGCAGCCAACGCGGGACAGGGGGGTACGAG. This sequence encodes CASSQRGTGGYE. The full CDR3 sequence reads CASSQRGTGGYEQYF. The rearrangement joins TRBV3-1 (or the pseudogene TRBV3-2) to TRBJ2-7; 11 bases agree with TRBD1. The read terminates 3 residues ahead of where the CDR3 ends, so the germline J gene completes it. Germline values: CDR1 LGHDT, CDR2 YNNKEL (reference sequence). The V segment lost 2 bases and the J segment 4 bases; nucleotides outside the gene matches: 4. This CDR3 comprises 15 residues.